This T cell receptor beta chain was found in a study of vaccination and CD4 T cells after COVID-19. Study at large: Control cultures were supplied with a CEFX pool, an HIV-1 Nef pool, or no peptide at all.

On this clonotype: Its antigen is unidentified.

Once obtained from cultured CD4+ T cells, the DNA was sequenced using the Oncomine TCR Beta short-read assay. From the PCR reads, TCRdb called clonotypes with MiXCR, one entry per CDR3 protein. The data contain approximately 11,000 distinct CDR3 sequences, under 85% of them singletons. The treatment: approximately nine-day PBMC culture with coronavirus spike peptide pools or control peptides (ViraFEST assay). The CDR3 covers 17 residues. Germline V gene sequence: CDR1 MRHNA, CDR2 SNTAGT. The V segment lost 8 bases and the J segment 3 bases; nucleotides outside the gene matches: 15. The origin of this receptor is a human donor who had recovered from COVID-19. This chain links TRBV6-4 with TRBJ1-2; 10 bases align to TRBD1. Input material: CD4+ T cells from blood, cultured in vitro. The CDR3 DNA follows: TGTGCCAGCCCAACTACTCAGACAGGGGGCCCTTACTATGGCTACACCTTC. Protein sequence: CASPTTQTGGPYYGYTF.